This T cell receptor (beta chain) was identified during a study of blood T cell repertoires in COVID-19. Original data processing: Amplification of reference gene primers provided the estimated nucleated cell counts. TCRdb's table, derived via immunoSEQ multiplex PCR, lists solely in-frame clones and lacks some. V and J calls and clone size are those listed in that table; D and trimming were worked out from the DNA. Of a few hundred thousand clones listed, 85% were seen once; the top ten hold under 20%. The CDR3 is 17 residues long. The V end lost 6 bases, the J end lost 2 bases, and 19 bases lay between the germline ends. Germline CDR1 SGHTA, CDR2 FQGNSA.

The chain is built from TRBV7-2 and TRBJ1-4; tentative D call: TRBD1 (5 bases). Sequencing input: PBMCs or T cells enriched from blood (not recorded which). The TCR was taken from a man in his forties who had recovered from COVID-19. This CDR3 is CASRRVLGRGTNEKLFF. CDR3 bases: TGTGCCAGCAGACGGGTGTTGGGGCGGGGGACTAATGAAAAACTGTTTTTT.